A single sample gave rise to the 19 T cell receptor beta chains below, sequenced in a study of T and B cells in COVID-19 patients. TRB rearrangements were amplified by multiplex PCR with BIOMED2 TRB-A/B primers. TCRdb recomputed calls from the multiplex PCR reads with MiXCR, one row per CDR3 protein. The data hold some 11,000 distinct CDR3 sequences, with roughly 31% observed a single time. Each TRB amplification used about 230-550 ng of genomic DNA from blood. The specimen sequenced was blood. The receptors derive from a human donor with active COVID-19.

In its sample, this clonotype was seen a few times. The chain is built from TRBV7-6 and TRBJ2-3; the D gene is possibly TRBD2 (6 bases). The CDR3 length is 14 residues. Germline loops: CDR1 SGHVS, CDR2 FNYEAQ. V dropped 8 bases and J dropped 0 bases, with 12 bases sitting between them. The CDR3 reads CASGDRGSTDTQYF. CDR3 DNA sequence: TGTGCCAGCGGCGACCGGGGGAGCACAGATACGCAGTATTTT.

By share, this clonotype ranks as medium-sized. The chain links TRBV27 to TRBJ1-5, with TRBD1 matching over 10 bases. The CDR3 length is 15 residues. J was trimmed by 5 bases and V by 2 bases; bases with no gene match: 3. Looked up from germline, CDR1 is MNHEY and CDR2 is SMNVEV (reference sequence). CDR3 residues: CASSLGTGVDQPQHF. CDR3 nucleotide sequence: TGTGCCAGCAGTTTAGGGACAGGGGTGGATCAGCCCCAGCATTTT.

Within the sample, this clonotype is medium-sized. This sequence joins TRBV18 and TRBJ2-7; D remains unclear. V lost 3 bases and J 6 bases, leaving 12 bases between the germline ends. Per germline, CDR1 KGHSH and CDR2 LQKENI. The CDR3 has 13 amino acids. CDR3 nucleotide sequence: TGTGCCAGCTCACCTCTGGAAGGAACCGAGCAGTACTTC. This codes for CASSPLEGTEQYF.

This clonotype qualifies as medium-sized (0.01 to 0.1%). The J gene is TRBJ2-3, the V gene TRBV6-5, with 8 bases lining up with TRBD1. Germline V lookup: CDR1 MNHEY, CDR2 SVGAGI. This CDR3 is built from 14 residues. After removal of 8 bases from V and 2 bases from J, the junction contained 6 bases not matched to a gene. For the CDR3, the DNA is TGTGCCAGCCAGGGGGCTGTTGACACAGATACGCAGTATTTT. Translating gives CASQGAVDTDTQYF.

The rearrangement uses TRBV6-5 and TRBJ1-5; 9 bases are a match to TRBD1. With 5 bases clipped from V and 4 bases from J, the junction kept 6 bases outside the gene matches. CDR3 length: 15 residues. The germline V gene has CDR1 MNHEY and CDR2 SVGAGI. CDR3 in amino acids: CASSRDRGGNQPQHF. The CDR3 DNA follows: TGTGCCAGCAGTCGTGACAGGGGGGGTAATCAGCCCCAGCATTTT.

This clonotype counts as medium-sized. The rearrangement uses TRBV13 and TRBJ2-3; 12 positions agree with TRBD2. Germline CDR1 PRHDT, CDR2 FYEKMQ (reference sequence). This CDR3 is 18 amino acids long. With 2 bases clipped from V and 2 bases from J, the junction kept 8 bases outside the gene matches. DNA of the CDR3: TGTGCCAGCAGCTTATTAGCTAGCGGGGGGGGCTACACAGATACGCAGTATTTT. This codes for CASSLLASGGGYTDTQYF.

The chain combines TRBV5-6 with TRBJ2-1, with 11 bases that match TRBD1. Germline V gene sequence: CDR1 SGHDT, CDR2 YYEEEE. J was trimmed by 10 bases and V by 3 bases; bases with no gene match: 12. The CDR3 contains 16 residues. DNA of the CDR3: TGTGCCAGCAGCTATGCCGGGACAGGGGGTAAGAACGAGCAGTTCTTC. As protein: CASSYAGTGGKNEQFF.

This clonotype ranks as medium-sized. The chain has TRBV6-5 and TRBJ1-2, with TRBD1 identical over 8 bases. The V and J ends lost 0 bases and 4 bases, in that order; junction bases with no gene match: 1. Germline V gene lookup returns CDR1 MNHEY and CDR2 SVGAGI. This CDR3 contains 14 residues. CDR3 nucleotides: TGTGCCAGCAGTTACTCCGACAGGGGCTATGGCTACACCTTC. Translated: CASSYSDRGYGYTF.

Details on this clonotype: This is likely a read error, given that the CDR3 carries no conserved phenylalanine or tryptophan at its end. This chain connects TRBV5-1 to TRBJ2-5; 7 positions agree with TRBD1. V was pared by 2 bases and J by 0 bases, with 7 bases of the junction left unmatched. CDR3 length: 16 amino acids. Germline CDR1 and CDR2: SGHRS and YFSETQ. CDR3 bases: TGCGCCAGCAGCTTCGGGACAGTCAATTACCAAGAGACCCAGTACTAC. This translates into CASSFGTVNYQETQYY.

V usage is TRBV5-1 and J usage is TRBJ2-1; TRBD1 or TRBD2 may be the D gene (5 bases each). CDR3 length: 15 amino acids. Per the germline V gene, CDR1 is SGHRS and CDR2 is YFSETQ. With 4 bases removed from V and 0 bases from J, the gap between germline ends came to 11 bases. The CDR3 spells CASSGGRNSYNEQFF. The CDR3 bases are TGCGCCAGCAGCGGGGGACGTAACTCCTACAATGAGCAGTTCTTC. Supplemented by reference TRBV5-1 and TRBJ2-1, the full variable domain reads KAGVTQTPRYLIKTRGQQVTLSCSPISGHRSVSWYQQTPGQGLQFLFEYFSETQRNKGNFPGRFSGRQFSNSRSEMNVSTLELGDSALYLCASSGGRNSYNEQFFGPGTRLTVL.

This clonotype is labeled as medium-sized. V and J are TRBV29-1 and TRBJ2-5, with D uncertain. Per germline, CDR1 SQVTM and CDR2 ANQGSEA. The CDR3 sequence is 13 residues long. Trimming left V 3 bases short and J 0 bases short, with 8 bases between. CDR3 coding DNA: TGCAGCGTTGAGTCAACCAACCAAGAGACCCAGTACTTC. Encoded protein: CSVESTNQETQYF.

The rearrangement links TRBV5-4 to TRBJ2-7; 9 positions agree with TRBD1. The CDR3 is 17 amino acids. The V segment lost 8 bases and the J segment 6 bases; nucleotides outside the gene matches: 21. CDR1 SGHNT and CDR2 YYREEE come from the germline V gene (reference sequence). The CDR3 loop reads CASSISVRGTGFPEQYF. The DNA of the CDR3 is TGTGCCAGTAGTATCTCGGTCCGCGGGACAGGGTTCCCCGAGCAGTACTTC.

This clonotype turned up a few times. The chain joins TRBV6-2 or TRBV6-3 to TRBJ1-5; D uncertain. The CDR3 has 13 amino acids. Germline V lookup: CDR1 MNHEY, CDR2 SVGEGT. Trimming took off 2 bases at V and 5 bases at J, with 7 bases between the two ends. The CDR3 DNA reads TGTGCCAGCAGTTACCAACAGTATCAGCCCCAGCATTTT. As protein: CASSYQQYQPQHF.

This chain connects TRBV6-6 to TRBJ1-3; 8 nucleotides match TRBD1. The CDR3 totals 16 residues. V was pared by 6 bases and J by 3 bases, with 10 bases of the junction left unmatched. The germline V gene has CDR1 MNHNY and CDR2 SVGAGI (reference sequence). The CDR3 DNA is TGTGCCAGCAGGGAACGGACAGGGAGTTATGGAAACACCATATATTTT. It translates to CASRERTGSYGNTIYF.

By proportion, this clonotype is medium-sized (0.01 to 0.1%). V usage is TRBV29-1 and J usage is TRBJ1-5; 10 bases line up with TRBD1. Germline V gene lookup returns CDR1 SQVTM and CDR2 ANQGSEA. V was pared by 6 bases and J by 6 bases, with 8 bases of the junction left unmatched. The CDR3 runs to 14 residues. CDR3 amino acids: CSVRGTGVSQPQHF. In nucleotides, the CDR3 is TGCAGCGTGCGCGGGACAGGGGTCTCTCAGCCCCAGCATTTT. The full variable domain, rest sourced from reference TRBV29-1 and TRBJ1-5, is SAVISQKPSRDICQRGTSLTIQCQVDSQVTMMFWYRQQPGQSLTLIATANQGSEATYESGFVIDKFPISRPNLTFSTLTVSNMSPEDSSIYLCSVRGTGVSQPQHFGDGTRLSIL.

The chain couples TRBV6-5 to TRBJ2-1, with TRBD1 matching 9 bases. Germline CDR1 reads MNHEY; CDR2 reads SVGAGI. The CDR3 has 14 residues. With V trimmed by 2 bases and J by 7 bases, 3 bases remained unmatched. CDR3 sequence: CASSYTGQGNEQFF. DNA of the CDR3: TGTGCCAGCAGTTACACGGGACAGGGAAATGAGCAGTTCTTC.

By share of the sample, this clonotype is medium-sized. The rearrangement links TRBV29-1 to TRBJ2-7, with D perhaps matching TRBD1 or TRBD2 (5 bases each). Germline assignment: CDR1 SQVTM and CDR2 ANQGSEA. The CDR3 loop spans 14 amino acids. Trimming left V 8 bases short and J 4 bases short, with 21 bases between. The CDR3 loop is CSIRGTEDEYEQYF. In nucleotides, the CDR3 is TGCAGCATCCGAGGGACGGAAGACGAGTACGAGCAGTACTTC.

This chain connects TRBV6-1 to TRBJ2-5; 10 bases agree with TRBD2. V shed 2 bases, J shed 3 bases, and the junction held 3 bases outside the gene matches. The CDR3 has 15 amino acids. Germline-derived CDR1 and CDR2 are MNHNS and SASEGT. As DNA, the CDR3 is TGTGCCAGCAGTGAACTAGCGGGGGCCAAAGAGACCCAGTACTTC. Its translation: CASSELAGAKETQYF.

By proportion, this clonotype is medium-sized. The chain has TRBV6-5 and TRBJ2-3, with a tentative D call TRBD1 (5 bases). The V end was cut by 6 bases, the J end by 0 bases, with 7 bases between. CDR3 length: 13 residues. Germline V lookup: CDR1 MNHEY, CDR2 SVGAGI. The CDR3 DNA follows: TGTGCCAGCAGGGGGCCTAGCACAGATACGCAGTATTTT. Amino acids: CASRGPSTDTQYF.